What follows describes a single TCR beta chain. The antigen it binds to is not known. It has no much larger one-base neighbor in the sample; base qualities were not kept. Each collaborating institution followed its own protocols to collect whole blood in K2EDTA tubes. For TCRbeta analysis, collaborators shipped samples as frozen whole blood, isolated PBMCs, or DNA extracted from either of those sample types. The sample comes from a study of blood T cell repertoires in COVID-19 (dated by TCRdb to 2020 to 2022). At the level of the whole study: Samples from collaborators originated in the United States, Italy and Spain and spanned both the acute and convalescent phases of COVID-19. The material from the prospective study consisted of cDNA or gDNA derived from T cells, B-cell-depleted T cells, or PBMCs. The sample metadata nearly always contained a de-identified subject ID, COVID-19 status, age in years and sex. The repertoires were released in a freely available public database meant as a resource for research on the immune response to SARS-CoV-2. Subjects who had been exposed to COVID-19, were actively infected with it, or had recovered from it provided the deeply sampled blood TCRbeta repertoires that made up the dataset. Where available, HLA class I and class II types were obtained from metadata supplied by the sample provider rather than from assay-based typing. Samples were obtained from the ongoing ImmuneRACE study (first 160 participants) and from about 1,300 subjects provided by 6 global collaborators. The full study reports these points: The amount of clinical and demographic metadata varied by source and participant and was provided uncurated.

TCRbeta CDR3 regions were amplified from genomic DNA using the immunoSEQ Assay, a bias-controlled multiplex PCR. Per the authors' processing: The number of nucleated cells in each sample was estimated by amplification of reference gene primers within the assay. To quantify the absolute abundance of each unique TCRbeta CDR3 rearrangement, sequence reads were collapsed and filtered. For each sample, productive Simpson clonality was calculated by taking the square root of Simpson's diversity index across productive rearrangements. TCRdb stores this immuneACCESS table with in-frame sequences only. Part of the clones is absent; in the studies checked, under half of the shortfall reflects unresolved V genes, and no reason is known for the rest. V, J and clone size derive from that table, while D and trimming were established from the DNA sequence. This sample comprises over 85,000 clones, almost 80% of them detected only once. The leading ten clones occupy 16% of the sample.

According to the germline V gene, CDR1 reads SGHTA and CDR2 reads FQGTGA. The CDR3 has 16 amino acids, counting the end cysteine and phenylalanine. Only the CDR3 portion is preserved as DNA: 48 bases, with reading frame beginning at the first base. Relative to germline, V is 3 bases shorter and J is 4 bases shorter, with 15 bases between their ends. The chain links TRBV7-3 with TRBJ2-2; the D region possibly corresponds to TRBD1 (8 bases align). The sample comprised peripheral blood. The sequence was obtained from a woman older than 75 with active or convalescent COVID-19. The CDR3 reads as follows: CASSLRGTGGTGELFF. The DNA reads TGTGCCAGCAGCTTGCGGGGGACAGGTGGCACCGGGGAGCTGTTTTTT.